This T cell receptor beta chain was documented in a study of cytomegalovirus exposure and HLA in healthy donors. Points from the study as a whole: Altogether, about 160 TCR beta chains were recorded as cytomegalovirus-associated. It was assumed in the presence/absence analyses that sequencing depth was roughly uniform across donors.

Germline loops: CDR1 SNHLY, CDR2 FYNNEI. There are 17 residues in the CDR3. Germline trimming cut 5 bases from V and 5 bases from J; bases unmatched to any gene: 14. The PCR had 60 Vbeta and 13 Jbeta primers. The repertoire was sequenced with immunoSEQ multiplex PCR; TCRdb's copy has only in-frame clones and lacks some. The table includes roughly 100,000 clones, around 76% detected once. As concerns this clone: No antigen is known for it.

The donors were healthy bone marrow donors. The source material was PBMCs. V and J are TRBV2 and TRBJ1-2, with 10 bases lining up with TRBD1. This receptor was obtained from a woman under 30 in good health and CMV-seropositive. CDR3 region: CASSRMTGGRGSYGYTF. In nucleotides, the CDR3 is TGTGCCAGCAGTCGGATGACAGGGGGCAGGGGCTCATATGGCTACACCTTC.